This TCR beta chain was identified in a study of radiotherapy plus CTLA-4 blockade in lung cancer. Study as a whole: An objective response was seen in around a sixth of patients, and disease control in around 31%.

Focal radiation was given together with CTLA-4 blockade (ipilimumab) to patients with chemo-refractory metastatic non-small-cell lung cancer. On this clone itself: Its antigen is still unknown.

The study, taken as a whole, reports: In blood, TCR clones derived from the tumor expanded after radiotherapy plus ipilimumab. How blood T cell clones changed early, along with interferon-beta, reportedly forecast response best.

Germline CDR1 and CDR2: GTSNPN and SVGIG (reference sequence). There are 13 residues in the CDR3. Unmatched junction bases numbered 3, after V lost 5 bases and J lost 2 bases. Profiled with immunoSEQ multiplex PCR; TCRdb holds only in-frame clones, not every one. The data contain around 86,000 clones, around 83% of them seen just once; the ten biggest clones take up 0.82%. The V and J genes are TRBV30 and TRBJ1-5; TRBD1 aligns across 7 bases. The material was peripheral blood, obtained from a patient treated with radiotherapy plus ipilimumab. The clonotype originates from a human donor with non-small cell lung cancer who had stable disease on radiotherapy plus ipilimumab. DNA for the CDR3: TGTGCCTGGCGACAGGGAGGCAATCAGCCCCAGCATTTT. Encoded protein: CAWRQGGNQPQHF.